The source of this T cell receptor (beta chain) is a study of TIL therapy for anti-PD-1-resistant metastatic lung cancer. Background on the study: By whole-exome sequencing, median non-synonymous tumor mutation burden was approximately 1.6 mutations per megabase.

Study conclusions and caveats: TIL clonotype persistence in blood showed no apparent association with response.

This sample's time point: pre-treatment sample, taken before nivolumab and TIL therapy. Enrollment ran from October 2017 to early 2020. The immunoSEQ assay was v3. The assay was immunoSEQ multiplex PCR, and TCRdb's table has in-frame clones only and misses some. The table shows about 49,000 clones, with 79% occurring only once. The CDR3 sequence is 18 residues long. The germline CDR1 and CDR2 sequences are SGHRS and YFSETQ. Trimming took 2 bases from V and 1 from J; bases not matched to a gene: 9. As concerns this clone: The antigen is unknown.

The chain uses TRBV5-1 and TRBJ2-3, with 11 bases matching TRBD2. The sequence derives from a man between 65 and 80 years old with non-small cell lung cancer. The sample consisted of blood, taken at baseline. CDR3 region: CASSLGVLAGAGTDTQYF. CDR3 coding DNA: TGCGCCAGCAGCTTAGGGGTACTAGCGGGAGCCGGCACAGATACGCAGTATTTT.